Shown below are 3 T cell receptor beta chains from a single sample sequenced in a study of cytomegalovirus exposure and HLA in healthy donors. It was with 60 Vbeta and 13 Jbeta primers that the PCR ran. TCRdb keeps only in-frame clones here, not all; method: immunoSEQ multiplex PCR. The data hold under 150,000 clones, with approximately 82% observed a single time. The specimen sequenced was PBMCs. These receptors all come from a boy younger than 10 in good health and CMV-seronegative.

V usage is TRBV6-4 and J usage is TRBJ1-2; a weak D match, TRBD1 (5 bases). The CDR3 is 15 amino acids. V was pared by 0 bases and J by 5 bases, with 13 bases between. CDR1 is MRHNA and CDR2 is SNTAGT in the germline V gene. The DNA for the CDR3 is TGTGCCAGCAGTGACTCCGGGGGGTCAGGTTATGGCTACACCTTC. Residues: CASSDSGGSGYGYTF.

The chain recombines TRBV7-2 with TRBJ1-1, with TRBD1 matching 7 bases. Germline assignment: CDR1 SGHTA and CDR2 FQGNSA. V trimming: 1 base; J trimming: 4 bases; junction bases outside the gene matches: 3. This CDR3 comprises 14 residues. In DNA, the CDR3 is TGTGCCAGCAGCTTAGAAGGGGGCCGCACTGAAGCTTTCTTT. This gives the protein CASSLEGGRTEAFF.

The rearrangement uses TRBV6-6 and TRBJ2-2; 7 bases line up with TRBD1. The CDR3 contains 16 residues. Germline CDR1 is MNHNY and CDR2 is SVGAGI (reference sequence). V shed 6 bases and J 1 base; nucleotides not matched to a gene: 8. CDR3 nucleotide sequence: TGTGCCAGCAGACGATCCGGGACAGAGAACACCGGGGAGCTGTTTTTT. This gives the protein CASRRSGTENTGELFF.